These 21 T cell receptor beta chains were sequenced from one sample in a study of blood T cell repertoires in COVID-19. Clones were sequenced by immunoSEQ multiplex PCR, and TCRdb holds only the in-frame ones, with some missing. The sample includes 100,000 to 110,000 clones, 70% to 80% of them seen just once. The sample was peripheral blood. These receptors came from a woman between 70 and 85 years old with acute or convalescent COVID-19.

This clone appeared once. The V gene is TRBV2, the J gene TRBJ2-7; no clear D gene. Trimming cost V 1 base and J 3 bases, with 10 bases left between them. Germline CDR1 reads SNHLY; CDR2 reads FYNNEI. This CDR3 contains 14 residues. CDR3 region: CASSEGLLLYEQYF. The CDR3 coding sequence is TGTGCCAGCAGTGAAGGACTTTTGCTCTACGAGCAGTACTTC.

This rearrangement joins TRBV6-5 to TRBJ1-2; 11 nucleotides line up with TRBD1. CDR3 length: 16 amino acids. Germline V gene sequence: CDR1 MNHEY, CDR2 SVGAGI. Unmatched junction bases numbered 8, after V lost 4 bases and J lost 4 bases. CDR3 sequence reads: CASSFRTGTGGYGYTF. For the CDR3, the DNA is TGTGCCAGCAGTTTCCGAACCGGGACAGGGGGCTATGGCTACACCTTC.

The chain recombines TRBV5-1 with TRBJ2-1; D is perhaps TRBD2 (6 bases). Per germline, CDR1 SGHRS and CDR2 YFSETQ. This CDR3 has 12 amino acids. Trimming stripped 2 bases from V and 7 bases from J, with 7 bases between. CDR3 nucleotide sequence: TGCGCCAGCAGCTTAGGAGGGAATGAGCAGTTCTTC. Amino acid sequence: CASSLGGNEQFF.

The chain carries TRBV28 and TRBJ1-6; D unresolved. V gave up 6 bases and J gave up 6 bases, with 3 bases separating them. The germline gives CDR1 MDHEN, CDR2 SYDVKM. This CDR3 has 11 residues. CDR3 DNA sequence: TGTGCCAGCAGCCTTAATTCACCCCTCCACTTT. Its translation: CASSLNSPLHF. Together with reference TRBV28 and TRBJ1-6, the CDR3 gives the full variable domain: DVKVTQSSRYLVKRTGEKVFLECVQDMDHENMFWYRQDPGLGLRLIYFSYDVKMKEKGDIPEGYSVSREKKERFSLILESASTNQTSMYLCASSLNSPLHFGNGTRLTVT.

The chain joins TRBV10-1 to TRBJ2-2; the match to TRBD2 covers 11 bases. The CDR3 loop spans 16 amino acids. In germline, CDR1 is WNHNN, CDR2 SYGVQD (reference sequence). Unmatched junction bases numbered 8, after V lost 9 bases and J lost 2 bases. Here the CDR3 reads CASSPGTSGNTGELFF. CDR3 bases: TGCGCCAGTTCTCCCGGGACTAGCGGTAACACCGGGGAGCTGTTTTTT.

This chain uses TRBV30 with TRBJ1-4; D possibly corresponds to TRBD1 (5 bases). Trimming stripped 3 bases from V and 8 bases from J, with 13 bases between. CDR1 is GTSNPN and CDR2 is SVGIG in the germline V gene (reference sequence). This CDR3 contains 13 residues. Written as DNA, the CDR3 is TGTGCCTGGAGCATTGGCAGGGCGGAAAAACTGTTTTTT. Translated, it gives CAWSIGRAEKLFF.

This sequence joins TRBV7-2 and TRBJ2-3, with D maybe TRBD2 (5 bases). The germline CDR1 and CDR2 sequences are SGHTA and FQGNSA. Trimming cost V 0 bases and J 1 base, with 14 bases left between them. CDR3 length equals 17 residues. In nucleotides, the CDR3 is TGTGCCAGCAGCTTAGCCGGGTCAATGAGGGGCACAGATACGCAGTATTTT. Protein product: CASSLAGSMRGTDTQYF.

CDR3 region: CASSQLGLRTSGAFFDEQFF. The CDR3 DNA reads TGCGCCAGCAGTCAATTGGGGTTGAGGACTAGCGGGGCGTTTTTCGATGAGCAGTTCTTC. The genes are TRBV23-1 and TRBJ2-1; 12 bases fit TRBD2. Being an ORF, TRBV23-1 has a function that is uncertain. V shed 1 base and J 8 bases; nucleotides not matched to a gene: 18. The CDR3 sequence is 20 residues long.

CDR3 in DNA: TGTGCCAGCAGCTTAACCCCCTTGGTAGCGGGGGGGGGCACAGATACGCAGTATTTT. Encoded protein: CASSLTPLVAGGGTDTQYF. This chain uses TRBV7-3 with TRBJ2-3, with 11 bases identical to TRBD2. Germline values: CDR1 SGHTA, CDR2 FQGTGA. The CDR3 is made up of 19 amino acids. J gave up 1 base and V 0 bases, and 9 bases lay outside the gene matches. The variable domain in full, completed from reference TRBV7-3 and TRBJ2-3, reads GAGVSQTPSNKVTEKGKYVELRCDPISGHTALYWYRQSLGQGPEFLIYFQGTGAADDSGLPNDRFFAVRPEGSVSTLKIQRTERGDSAVYLCASSLTPLVAGGGTDTQYFGPGTRLTVL.

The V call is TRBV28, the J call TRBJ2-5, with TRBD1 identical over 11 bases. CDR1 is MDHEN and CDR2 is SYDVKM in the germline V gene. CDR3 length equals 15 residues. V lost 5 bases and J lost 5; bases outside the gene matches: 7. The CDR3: CASSRGQGARETQYF. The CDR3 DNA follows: TGTGCCAGCAGTCGTGGACAGGGGGCTCGGGAGACCCAGTACTTC.

The CDR3 spells CASSQVGASGNSPLHF. The CDR3 DNA reads as TGTGCCAGCAGCCAAGTCGGAGCGAGCGGTAATTCACCCCTCCACTTT. The J gene is TRBJ1-6, the V gene TRBV3-1 (or the pseudogene TRBV3-2); D uncertain. This CDR3 is built from 16 residues. The ends were cut back, 1 base at V and 6 bases at J, with 13 bases in the middle. Germline CDR1 is LGHDT and CDR2 is YNNKEL (reference sequence).

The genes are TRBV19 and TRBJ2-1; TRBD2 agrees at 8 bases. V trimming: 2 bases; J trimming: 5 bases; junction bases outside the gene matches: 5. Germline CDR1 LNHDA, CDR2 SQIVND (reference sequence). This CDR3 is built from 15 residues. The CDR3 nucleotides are TGTGCCAGTAGTATACCTGCCGGGGGGGACAATGAGCAGTTCTTC. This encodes CASSIPAGGDNEQFF.

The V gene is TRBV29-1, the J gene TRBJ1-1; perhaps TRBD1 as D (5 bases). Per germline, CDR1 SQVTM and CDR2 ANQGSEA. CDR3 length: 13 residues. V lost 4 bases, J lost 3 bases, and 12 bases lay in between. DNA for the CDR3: TGCAGCGTTGTCAGGGCCCAGGACACTGAAGCTTTCTTT. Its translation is CSVVRAQDTEAFF. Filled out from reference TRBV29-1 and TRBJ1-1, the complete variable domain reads SAVISQKPSRDICQRGTSLTIQCQVDSQVTMMFWYRQQPGQSLTLIATANQGSEATYESGFVIDKFPISRPNLTFSTLTVSNMSPEDSSIYLCSVVRAQDTEAFFGQGTRLTVV.

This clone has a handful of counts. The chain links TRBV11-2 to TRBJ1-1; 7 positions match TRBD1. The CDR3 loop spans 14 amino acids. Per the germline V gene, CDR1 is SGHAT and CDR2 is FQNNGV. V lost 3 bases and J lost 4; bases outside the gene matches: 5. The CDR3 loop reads CASSLTGRITEAFF. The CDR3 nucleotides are TGTGCCAGCAGCTTGACAGGGCGAATCACTGAAGCTTTCTTT.

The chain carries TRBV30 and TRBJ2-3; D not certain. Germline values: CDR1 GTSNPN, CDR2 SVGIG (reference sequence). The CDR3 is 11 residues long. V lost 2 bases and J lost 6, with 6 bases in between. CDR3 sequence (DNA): TGTGCCTGGAGTCCCCGGGATACGCAGTATTTT. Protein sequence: CAWSPRDTQYF.

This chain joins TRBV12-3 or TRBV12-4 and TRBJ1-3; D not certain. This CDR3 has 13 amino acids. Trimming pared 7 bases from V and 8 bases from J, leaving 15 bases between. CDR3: CASTLTPRDTIYF. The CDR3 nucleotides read TGTGCCAGCACCCTCACCCCCCGGGACACCATATATTTT.

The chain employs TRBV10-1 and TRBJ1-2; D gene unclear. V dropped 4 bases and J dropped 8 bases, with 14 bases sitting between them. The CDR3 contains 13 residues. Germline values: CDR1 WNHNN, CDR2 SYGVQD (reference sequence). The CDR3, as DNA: TGCGCCAGCAGTGGACAACTCGACACCGGCTACACCTTC. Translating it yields CASSGQLDTGYTF.

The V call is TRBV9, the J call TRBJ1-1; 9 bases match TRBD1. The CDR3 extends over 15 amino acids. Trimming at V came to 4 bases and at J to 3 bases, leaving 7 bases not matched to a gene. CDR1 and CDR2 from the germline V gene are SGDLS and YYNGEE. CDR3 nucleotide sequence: TGTGCCAGCAGCTCCCGACAGGGGGAAGACACTGAAGCTTTCTTT. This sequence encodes CASSSRQGEDTEAFF. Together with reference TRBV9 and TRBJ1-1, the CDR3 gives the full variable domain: DSGVTQTPKHLITATGQRVTLRCSPRSGDLSVYWYQQSLDQGLQFLIQYYNGEERAKGNILERFSAQQFPDLHSELNLSSLELGDSALYFCASSSRQGEDTEAFFGQGTRLTVV.

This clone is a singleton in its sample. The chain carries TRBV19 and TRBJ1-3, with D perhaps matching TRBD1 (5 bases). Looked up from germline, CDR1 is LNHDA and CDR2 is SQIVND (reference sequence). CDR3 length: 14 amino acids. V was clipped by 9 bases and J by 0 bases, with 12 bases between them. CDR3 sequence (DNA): TGTGCCAGCCGATTAGGGGTCTCTGGAAACACCATATATTTT. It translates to CASRLGVSGNTIYF.

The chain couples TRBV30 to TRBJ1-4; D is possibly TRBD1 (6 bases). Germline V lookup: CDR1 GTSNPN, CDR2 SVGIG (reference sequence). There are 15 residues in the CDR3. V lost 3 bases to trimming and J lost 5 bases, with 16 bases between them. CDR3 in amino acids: CAWSGGAGTNEKLFF. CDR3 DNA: TGTGCCTGGAGCGGGGGGGCAGGAACAAATGAAAAACTGTTTTTT.

CDR3 bases: TGTGCCAGCAGCCAAGATTTAAAAACCTACAATGAGCAGTTCTTC. Translated: CASSQDLKTYNEQFF. V is TRBV3-1 (or the pseudogene TRBV3-2) and J is TRBJ2-1; D remains unclear. V lost 0 bases to trimming and J lost 2 bases, with 8 bases between them. The CDR3 contains 15 residues. Germline-derived CDR1 and CDR2 are LGHDT and YNNKEL (reference sequence).